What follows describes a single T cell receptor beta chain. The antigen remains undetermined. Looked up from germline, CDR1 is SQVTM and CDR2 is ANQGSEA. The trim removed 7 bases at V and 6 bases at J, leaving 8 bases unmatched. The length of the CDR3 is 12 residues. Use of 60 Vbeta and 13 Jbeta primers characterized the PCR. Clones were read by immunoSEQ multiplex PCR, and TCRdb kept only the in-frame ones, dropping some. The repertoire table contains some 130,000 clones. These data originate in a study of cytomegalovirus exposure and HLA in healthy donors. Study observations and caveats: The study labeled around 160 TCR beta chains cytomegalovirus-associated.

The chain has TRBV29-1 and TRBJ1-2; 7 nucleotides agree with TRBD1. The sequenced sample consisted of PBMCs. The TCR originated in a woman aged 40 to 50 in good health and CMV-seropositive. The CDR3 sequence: CSGRDRDHGYTF. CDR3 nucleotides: TGCAGCGGCCGGGACAGAGACCATGGCTACACCTTC. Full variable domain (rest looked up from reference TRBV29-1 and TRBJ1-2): SAVISQKPSRDICQRGTSLTIQCQVDSQVTMMFWYRQQPGQSLTLIATANQGSEATYESGFVIDKFPISRPNLTFSTLTVSNMSPEDSSIYLCSGRDRDHGYTFGSGTRLTVV.